What follows are 5 T cell receptor beta chains derived from one specimen sequenced in a study of vaccination and CD4 T cells after COVID-19. This sample's treatment: 10-day PBMC culture with coronavirus spike peptide pools or control peptides (ViraFEST assay). With the Oncomine TCR Beta short-read assay, DNA from cultured CD4+ T cells was sequenced. TCRdb re-analysed the PCR reads in MiXCR, keeping a single row per CDR3 protein. Of approximately 10,000 distinct CDR3 sequences detected, about 50% appear once; the ten largest clones hold around 30%. These TCRs' antigens remain unknown. Input material: CD4+ T cells from blood, cultured in vitro. Receptors originate from a human donor who had recovered from COVID-19.

The table lists this clonotype with a few counts. The chain recombines TRBV20-1 with TRBJ2-1, with D tentatively TRBD2 (6 bases). The CDR3 covers 13 residues. Trimming cost V 0 bases and J 8 bases, with 11 bases left between them. From germline, CDR1 is DFQATT and CDR2 SNEGSKA (reference sequence). The CDR3 DNA reads TGCAGTGCTAGAGATCTTTGGGGGGATGAGCAGTTCTTC. Translating it yields CSARDLWGDEQFF.

The chain couples TRBV2 to TRBJ2-5; 10 bases line up with TRBD2. This CDR3 region has 14 residues. The trim removed 6 bases at V and 3 bases at J, leaving 4 bases unmatched. Germline loops: CDR1 SNHLY, CDR2 FYNNEI. Here the CDR3 DNA reads TGTGCCAGCAGCTATACTAGCGGGGAAGAGACCCAGTACTTC. This translates into CASSYTSGEETQYF.

This clonotype came up a few times. This chain links TRBV7-3 with TRBJ1-1; D might be TRBD1 (5 bases). CDR1 SGHTA and CDR2 FQGTGA come from the germline V gene. V lost 5 bases and J lost 5, with 24 bases in between. This CDR3 is built from 17 residues. The CDR3 region is CASSPARVGGSITEAFF. The CDR3 DNA reads as TGTGCCAGCAGCCCGGCCAGGGTCGGTGGTTCGATAACTGAAGCTTTCTTT. Variable domain in full (rest from reference TRBV7-3 and TRBJ1-1): GAGVSQTPSNKVTEKGKYVELRCDPISGHTALYWYRQSLGQGPEFLIYFQGTGAADDSGLPNDRFFAVRPEGSVSTLKIQRTERGDSAVYLCASSPARVGGSITEAFFGQGTRLTVV.

Only a few counts were recorded for this clonotype. The gene calls are TRBV10-1 and TRBJ2-7, with D perhaps TRBD1 or TRBD2 (5 bases each). The CDR3 sequence is 14 residues long. Germline values: CDR1 WNHNN, CDR2 SYGVQD (reference sequence). Trimming stripped 0 bases from V and 2 bases from J, with 8 bases between. The CDR3 loop reads CASSESPGPYEQYF. CDR3 DNA sequence: TGCGCCAGCAGTGAGTCGCCGGGACCCTACGAGCAGTACTTC.

The V call is TRBV12-3 or TRBV12-4, the J call TRBJ1-2; tentatively, D is TRBD1 (5 bases). CDR3 length equals 11 residues. V was cut by 9 bases and J by 7 bases, with 12 bases left in between. CDR3 in amino acids: CASGRGAGYTF. CDR3 DNA sequence: TGTGCCAGTGGGAGAGGGGCTGGCTACACCTTC.